These 22 T cell receptor beta chains were sequenced from one sample in a study of shared clonotypes between healthy human individuals. The method was immunoSEQ multiplex PCR; TCRdb's version includes in-frame clones alone and lacks a portion of them. This table holds 2,500,000 or so clones, roughly 92% found once. What was sequenced was naive CD4+ T cells sorted from blood. Noted subset: CD45RA+ positively selected. Receptors were obtained from a man between 18 and 29 years old in good health.

V usage is TRBV2 and J usage is TRBJ2-7; possibly TRBD2 for D (6 bases). CDR1 SNHLY and CDR2 FYNNEI come from the germline V gene. The CDR3 contains 14 residues. With 4 bases removed from V and 4 bases from J, the gap between germline ends came to 14 bases. This CDR3 is CASSVEEGRYEQYF. The CDR3, as DNA: TGTGCCAGCAGTGTGGAGGAGGGCCGGTACGAGCAGTACTTC.

The chain recombines TRBV7-3 with TRBJ2-5; D unclear. CDR1 SGHTA and CDR2 FQGTGA come from the germline V gene. V was trimmed by 5 bases and J by 7 bases, leaving 14 bases between them. The CDR3 has 13 residues. As DNA, the CDR3 is TGTGCCAGCAGCCCGGGTGGGGTCGGGACCCAGTACTTC. Its protein product is CASSPGGVGTQYF. The complete variable domain, with remaining parts taken from reference TRBV7-3 and TRBJ2-5, reads GAGVSQTPSNKVTEKGKYVELRCDPISGHTALYWYRQSLGQGPEFLIYFQGTGAADDSGLPNDRFFAVRPEGSVSTLKIQRTERGDSAVYLCASSPGGVGTQYFGPGTRLLVL.

Regarding this clone: Within the sample, other DNA sequences also encode this same CDR3. The genes are TRBV2 and TRBJ1-2, with 7 bases aligning to TRBD1. The trim removed 6 bases at V and 3 bases at J, leaving 7 bases unmatched. Germline V gives CDR1 SNHLY, CDR2 FYNNEI. This CDR3 contains 14 residues. The CDR3, as DNA: TGTGCCAGCAGGCGCACAGGGGTCGACTATGGCTACACCTTC. Translated: CASRRTGVDYGYTF. The full variable domain, rest sourced from reference TRBV2 and TRBJ1-2, is EPEVTQTPSHQVTQMGQEVILRCVPISNHLYFYWYRQILGQKVEFLVSFYNNEISEKSEIFDDQFSVERPDGSNFTLKIRSTKLEDSAMYFCASRRTGVDYGYTFGSGTRLTVV.

About this clone: The sample has other DNA sequences that encode this CDR3 too. The rearrangement joins TRBV9 to TRBJ2-3; 9 bases fit TRBD2. The CDR3 is 16 residues long. Germline V gene lookup returns CDR1 SGDLS and CDR2 YYNGEE. V gave up 0 bases and J gave up 0 bases; unmatched junction bases: 2. In DNA form, the CDR3 reads TGTGCCAGCAGCGTAGATAGCGGGAGAAGCACAGATACGCAGTATTTT. Translated: CASSVDSGRSTDTQYF.

The rearrangement links TRBV18 to TRBJ1-3, with D unclear. The CDR3 length is 18 residues. The germline V gene encodes CDR1 KGHSH and CDR2 LQKENI. Trimming took off 4 bases at V and 2 bases at J, with 21 bases between the two ends. The CDR3 DNA sequence: TGTGCCAGCTCACGAGAGCGGCGGGAGTTTATTGCTGGAAACACCATATATTTT. Its translation: CASSRERREFIAGNTIYF.

V and J are TRBV7-9 and TRBJ2-5; D unclear. CDR1 SEHNR and CDR2 FQNEAQ come from the germline V gene (reference sequence). Deletions cut 3 bases from V and 4 bases from J, with 9 bases between. The CDR3 covers 13 residues. The DNA of the CDR3 is TGTGCCAGCAGCTTCGCTGGGCCAGAGACCCAGTACTTC. Residues: CASSFAGPETQYF.

This clone was seen only once. V usage is TRBV6-1 and J usage is TRBJ2-5, with TRBD1 matching over 11 bases. Germline CDR1 MNHNS, CDR2 SASEGT. The J segment lost 4 bases and the V segment lost 4 bases, leaving 5 bases of the junction unmatched. CDR3 size: 15 residues. The DNA for the CDR3 is TGTGCCAGCAGTGGAAGGGACAGGGGGGGAGAGACCCAGTACTTC. It codes for CASSGRDRGGETQYF.

The gene calls are TRBV7-9 and TRBJ2-7; tentatively, D is TRBD1 (6 bases). Germline CDR1 SEHNR, CDR2 FQNEAQ (reference sequence). The CDR3 runs 14 residues. Trimming cost V 5 bases and J 2 bases, with 13 bases left between them. The DNA of the CDR3 is TGTGCCAGCAGCCCAACAGGGCGACCCTACGAGCAGTACTTC. Its protein product is CASSPTGRPYEQYF.

V and J are TRBV18 and TRBJ2-7; the match to TRBD2 covers 14 bases. This CDR3 region has 15 residues. The V gene end was trimmed by 4 bases and the J gene end by 2 bases; junction bases not matched to a gene: 1. Germline V gene sequence: CDR1 KGHSH, CDR2 LQKENI. This CDR3 reads CASSRTSGGTYEQYF. The DNA for the CDR3 is TGTGCCAGCTCACGGACTAGCGGGGGGACCTACGAGCAGTACTTC.

The gene calls are TRBV5-5 and TRBJ2-7, with D hard to call. The CDR3 sequence is 11 residues long. Trimming stripped 3 bases from V and 4 bases from J, with 5 bases between. CDR1 is SGHKS, CDR2 YYEKEE, per germline (reference sequence). In DNA, the CDR3 is TGTGCCAGCAGCTCCCTTTACGAGCAGTACTTC. Its protein is CASSSLYEQYF.

The rearrangement uses TRBV7-2 and TRBJ2-7, with D perhaps TRBD1 (5 bases). The V end lost 5 bases, the J end lost 0 bases, and 11 bases lay between the germline ends. Germline assignment: CDR1 SGHTA and CDR2 FQGNSA. This CDR3 contains 14 residues. CDR3 sequence: CASSIRQSSYEQYF. CDR3 bases: TGTGCCAGCAGCATACGACAGAGCTCCTACGAGCAGTACTTC.

About this clone: This sample includes further DNA sequences coding for the same CDR3. This chain links TRBV9 with TRBJ2-5, with D hard to call. The CDR3 runs to 14 residues. Germline V lookup: CDR1 SGDLS, CDR2 YYNGEE. V lost 1 base, J lost 0 bases, and 7 bases lay in between. The CDR3 spells CASSVSGNQETQYF. In nucleotides, the CDR3 is TGTGCCAGCAGCGTATCGGGTAACCAAGAGACCCAGTACTTC. The full variable domain, rest sourced from reference TRBV9 and TRBJ2-5, is DSGVTQTPKHLITATGQRVTLRCSPRSGDLSVYWYQQSLDQGLQFLIQYYNGEERAKGNILERFSAQQFPDLHSELNLSSLELGDSALYFCASSVSGNQETQYFGPGTRLLVL.

The chain is built from TRBV2 and TRBJ2-5; the match to TRBD1 covers 7 bases. The CDR3 spans 15 residues. J was trimmed by 1 base and V by 7 bases; bases with no gene match: 9. Germline V gene data show CDR1 as SNHLY and CDR2 as FYNNEI. The CDR3 DNA sequence: TGTGCCAGCATCCCGGGACAGACGATCCAAGAGACCCAGTACTTC. This translates into CASIPGQTIQETQYF. Combining the CDR3 with reference TRBV2 and TRBJ2-5 gives the whole variable domain EPEVTQTPSHQVTQMGQEVILRCVPISNHLYFYWYRQILGQKVEFLVSFYNNEISEKSEIFDDQFSVERPDGSNFTLKIRSTKLEDSAMYFCASIPGQTIQETQYFGPGTRLLVL.

CDR3 amino acids: CAISPDRVQPQHF. In DNA, the CDR3 is TGTGCCATCAGCCCGGACAGGGTTCAGCCCCAGCATTTT. V is TRBV10-3 and J is TRBJ1-5, with 8 bases fitting TRBD1. The germline V gene has CDR1 ENHRY and CDR2 SYGVKD. CDR3 length: 13 residues. Unmatched junction bases numbered 4, after V lost 6 bases and J lost 6 bases.

The rearrangement uses TRBV5-1 and TRBJ2-3, with D possibly TRBD2 on 6 matching bases. The CDR3 covers 16 residues. The V gene lost 0 bases and the J gene lost 0 bases, with 11 bases spanning the gap. The germline CDR1 and CDR2 sequences are SGHRS and YFSETQ. CDR3 region: CASSLVPGTSTDTQYF. The DNA of the CDR3 is TGCGCCAGCAGCTTGGTGCCTGGGACTAGCACAGATACGCAGTATTTT.

The chain is built from TRBV10-2 and TRBJ1-1, with a tentative D call TRBD1 (5 bases). Germline CDR1 and CDR2: WSHSY and SAAADI. CDR3 length: 14 residues. Trimming removed 6 bases from V and 3 bases from J, with 14 bases in between. CDR3 residues: CASRTGVADTEAFF. The CDR3 DNA is TGCGCCAGCAGGACGGGGGTAGCGGACACTGAAGCTTTCTTT.

The rearrangement joins TRBV18 to TRBJ1-3, with 8 bases that match TRBD1. Per germline, CDR1 KGHSH and CDR2 LQKENI. The CDR3 length is 15 residues. The V and J ends lost 3 bases and 2 bases, in that order; junction bases with no gene match: 3. CDR3 residues: CASSPGQVTGNTIYF. The CDR3 nucleotides are TGTGCCAGCTCACCGGGACAGGTCACTGGAAACACCATATATTTT. The full variable domain, in which reference TRBV18 and TRBJ1-3 provide the parts outside the CDR3, is NAGVMQNPRHLVRRRGQEARLRCSPMKGHSHVYWYRQLPEEGLKFMVYLQKENIIDESGMPKERFSAEFPKEGPSILRIQQVVRGDSAAYFCASSPGQVTGNTIYFGEGSWLTVV.

The count of this clone is one. This chain joins TRBV6-4 and TRBJ2-3; 13 nucleotides agree with TRBD2. Germline CDR1 and CDR2: MRHNA and SNTAGT. This CDR3 has 15 residues. V was clipped by 0 bases and J by 6 bases; unmatched bases: 0. CDR3 loop: CASSDSTSGRDTQYF. The CDR3 DNA reads as TGTGCCAGCAGTGACTCGACTAGCGGGAGGGATACGCAGTATTTT.

This chain links TRBV5-1 with TRBJ2-6; possible D gene TRBD1, 6 bases. Germline-derived CDR1 and CDR2 are SGHRS and YFSETQ. The V gene lost 3 bases and the J gene lost 3 bases, with 16 bases spanning the gap. The length of the CDR3 is 17 residues. This chain's CDR3 is CASSSQGLRDGANVLTF. For the CDR3, the DNA is TGCGCCAGCAGCTCACAGGGTCTGAGGGATGGGGCCAACGTCCTGACTTTC.

Notes on this clone: Other DNA sequences in this sample translate to the same CDR3. The chain couples TRBV6-5 to TRBJ1-1; D is uncertain. The CDR3 has 12 amino acids. Trimming took 6 bases from V and 4 from J, leaving 9 bases between them. Germline lookup yields CDR1 MNHEY and CDR2 SVGAGI. The CDR3 nucleotides read TGTGCCAGCAGGCGGGGTGCCACTGAAGCTTTCTTT. Its translation: CASRRGATEAFF.

The chain links TRBV10-3 to TRBJ2-5; D is possibly TRBD2 (6 bases). The CDR3 has 14 residues. The germline V gene has CDR1 ENHRY and CDR2 SYGVKD. Trimming pared 3 bases from V and 5 bases from J, leaving 13 bases between. Written as DNA, the CDR3 is TGTGCCATCAGTGAAGGCGGGGACTGGGAGACCCAGTACTTC. This sequence encodes CAISEGGDWETQYF.

Here the CDR3 reads CASSPRDGNQPQHF. The CDR3 coding sequence is TGCGCCAGCAGCCCCCGGGACGGCAATCAGCCCCAGCATTTT. The chain has TRBV4-1 and TRBJ1-5; D is perhaps TRBD1 (5 bases). Germline V gene lookup returns CDR1 MGHRA and CDR2 YSYEKL. This CDR3 comprises 14 residues. Trimming removed 4 bases at V and 2 bases at J, with 9 bases between.